Below, 9 T cell receptor beta chains from the same sample are listed, as sequenced in a study of T cell repertoires in cytomegalovirus infection. TCRdb redid the calling of the reads with MiXCR, one entry per CDR3 protein. Of about 97,000 distinct CDR3 sequences in the sample, 16% were seen once. Material for sequencing was PBMCs. These TCRs come from a human donor in good health (CMV status not recorded). Some clones in this sample may be carry-over from other donors' samples.

There are a few counts of this clonotype. The chain recombines TRBV20-1 with TRBJ2-7; 7 bases match TRBD1. Trimming cost V 5 bases and J 5 bases; bases outside gene matches: 9. CDR3 length: 13 amino acids. From germline, CDR1 is DFQATT and CDR2 SNEGSKA (reference sequence). The CDR3 region has the DNA TGCAGTGCTTTGACAGGGAATACTAACGAGCAGTACTTC. Amino acids: CSALTGNTNEQYF.

The chain joins TRBV20-1 to TRBJ2-5; a possible D gene is TRBD1 (5 bases). The V gene lost 5 bases and the J gene lost 7 bases, with 17 bases spanning the gap. Germline V lookup: CDR1 DFQATT, CDR2 SNEGSKA (reference sequence). This CDR3 is built from 13 residues. CDR3 protein: CSALTAPRRTQYF. The CDR3 DNA reads TGCAGTGCTCTGACAGCACCTAGACGGACCCAGTACTTC.

V usage is TRBV28 and J usage is TRBJ1-2; D is ambiguous. The CDR3 loop spans 12 amino acids. Trimming cost V 4 bases and J 8 bases, with 11 bases left between them. Germline lookup yields CDR1 MDHEN and CDR2 SYDVKM. The CDR3 is CASSSYSVGYTF. CDR3 bases: TGTGCCAGCAGTTCCTACAGCGTAGGCTACACCTTC.

This clonotype appeared many times. This chain joins TRBV2 and TRBJ2-7; maybe TRBD1 (5 bases). V lost 10 bases to trimming and J lost 3 bases, with 13 bases between them. This CDR3 region has 12 residues. Looked up from germline, CDR1 is SNHLY and CDR2 is FYNNEI. The CDR3, as DNA: TGTGCCACCGAAGACAGATACTACGAGCAGTACTTC. It specifies CATEDRYYEQYF.

This clonotype was seen many times. The V and J genes are TRBV7-2 and TRBJ1-2, with D possibly matching TRBD1 (5 bases). CDR3 length: 15 amino acids. Germline V gene sequence: CDR1 SGHTA, CDR2 FQGNSA. Deletions cut 3 bases from V and 4 bases from J, with 15 bases between. This chain's CDR3 is CASSFARQISYGYTF. CDR3 in DNA: TGTGCCAGCAGCTTCGCAAGACAGATCAGCTATGGCTACACCTTC.

A few counts support this clonotype. The chain employs TRBV7-2 and TRBJ1-2; D is unclear. In germline, CDR1 is SGHTA, CDR2 FQGNSA. The CDR3 covers 14 residues. The V and J ends lost 2 bases and 3 bases respectively, with 10 bases between them. CDR3 DNA: TGTGCCAGCAGCTTAAGGCGGTCGGACTATGGCTACACCTTC. Translation gives CASSLRRSDYGYTF.

Many counts were recorded for this clonotype. As DNA, the CDR3 is TGTGCCAGCAGTTTACTCTCAGATACGCAGTATTTT. Its translation: CASSLLSDTQYF. The chain combines TRBV28 with TRBJ2-3; D gene uncertain. This CDR3 spans 12 amino acids. Germline assignment: CDR1 MDHEN and CDR2 SYDVKM. V gave up 2 bases and J gave up 4 bases, with 4 bases separating them.

This clonotype was picked up many times. This sequence joins TRBV7-2 and TRBJ2-5, with 10 bases lining up with TRBD2. Germline CDR1 and CDR2: SGHTA and FQGNSA. The CDR3 length is 18 residues. V lost 5 bases, J lost 5 bases, and 17 bases stayed unmatched. CDR3 nucleotide sequence: TGTGCCAGCAGCCCAGTGGGTAGCGGGGGGCTAAATACGGAGACCCAGTACTTC. Amino acid sequence: CASSPVGSGGLNTETQYF. Together with reference TRBV7-2 and TRBJ2-5, the CDR3 gives the full variable domain: GAGVSQSPSNKVTEKGKDVELRCDPISGHTALYWYRQSLGQGLEFLIYFQGNSAPDKSGLPSDRFSAERTGGSVSTLTIQRTQQEDSAVYLCASSPVGSGGLNTETQYFGPGTRLLVL.

This clonotype was seen many times. The chain uses TRBV7-2 and TRBJ2-7, with 10 nucleotides matching TRBD1. The V and J ends lost 4 bases and 3 bases, in that order; junction bases with no gene match: 6. The CDR3 runs 15 residues. Per germline, CDR1 SGHTA and CDR2 FQGNSA. The CDR3 sequence: CASSSETGGLYEQYF. CDR3 DNA sequence: TGTGCCAGCAGCTCCGAGACAGGGGGCCTCTACGAGCAGTACTTC.